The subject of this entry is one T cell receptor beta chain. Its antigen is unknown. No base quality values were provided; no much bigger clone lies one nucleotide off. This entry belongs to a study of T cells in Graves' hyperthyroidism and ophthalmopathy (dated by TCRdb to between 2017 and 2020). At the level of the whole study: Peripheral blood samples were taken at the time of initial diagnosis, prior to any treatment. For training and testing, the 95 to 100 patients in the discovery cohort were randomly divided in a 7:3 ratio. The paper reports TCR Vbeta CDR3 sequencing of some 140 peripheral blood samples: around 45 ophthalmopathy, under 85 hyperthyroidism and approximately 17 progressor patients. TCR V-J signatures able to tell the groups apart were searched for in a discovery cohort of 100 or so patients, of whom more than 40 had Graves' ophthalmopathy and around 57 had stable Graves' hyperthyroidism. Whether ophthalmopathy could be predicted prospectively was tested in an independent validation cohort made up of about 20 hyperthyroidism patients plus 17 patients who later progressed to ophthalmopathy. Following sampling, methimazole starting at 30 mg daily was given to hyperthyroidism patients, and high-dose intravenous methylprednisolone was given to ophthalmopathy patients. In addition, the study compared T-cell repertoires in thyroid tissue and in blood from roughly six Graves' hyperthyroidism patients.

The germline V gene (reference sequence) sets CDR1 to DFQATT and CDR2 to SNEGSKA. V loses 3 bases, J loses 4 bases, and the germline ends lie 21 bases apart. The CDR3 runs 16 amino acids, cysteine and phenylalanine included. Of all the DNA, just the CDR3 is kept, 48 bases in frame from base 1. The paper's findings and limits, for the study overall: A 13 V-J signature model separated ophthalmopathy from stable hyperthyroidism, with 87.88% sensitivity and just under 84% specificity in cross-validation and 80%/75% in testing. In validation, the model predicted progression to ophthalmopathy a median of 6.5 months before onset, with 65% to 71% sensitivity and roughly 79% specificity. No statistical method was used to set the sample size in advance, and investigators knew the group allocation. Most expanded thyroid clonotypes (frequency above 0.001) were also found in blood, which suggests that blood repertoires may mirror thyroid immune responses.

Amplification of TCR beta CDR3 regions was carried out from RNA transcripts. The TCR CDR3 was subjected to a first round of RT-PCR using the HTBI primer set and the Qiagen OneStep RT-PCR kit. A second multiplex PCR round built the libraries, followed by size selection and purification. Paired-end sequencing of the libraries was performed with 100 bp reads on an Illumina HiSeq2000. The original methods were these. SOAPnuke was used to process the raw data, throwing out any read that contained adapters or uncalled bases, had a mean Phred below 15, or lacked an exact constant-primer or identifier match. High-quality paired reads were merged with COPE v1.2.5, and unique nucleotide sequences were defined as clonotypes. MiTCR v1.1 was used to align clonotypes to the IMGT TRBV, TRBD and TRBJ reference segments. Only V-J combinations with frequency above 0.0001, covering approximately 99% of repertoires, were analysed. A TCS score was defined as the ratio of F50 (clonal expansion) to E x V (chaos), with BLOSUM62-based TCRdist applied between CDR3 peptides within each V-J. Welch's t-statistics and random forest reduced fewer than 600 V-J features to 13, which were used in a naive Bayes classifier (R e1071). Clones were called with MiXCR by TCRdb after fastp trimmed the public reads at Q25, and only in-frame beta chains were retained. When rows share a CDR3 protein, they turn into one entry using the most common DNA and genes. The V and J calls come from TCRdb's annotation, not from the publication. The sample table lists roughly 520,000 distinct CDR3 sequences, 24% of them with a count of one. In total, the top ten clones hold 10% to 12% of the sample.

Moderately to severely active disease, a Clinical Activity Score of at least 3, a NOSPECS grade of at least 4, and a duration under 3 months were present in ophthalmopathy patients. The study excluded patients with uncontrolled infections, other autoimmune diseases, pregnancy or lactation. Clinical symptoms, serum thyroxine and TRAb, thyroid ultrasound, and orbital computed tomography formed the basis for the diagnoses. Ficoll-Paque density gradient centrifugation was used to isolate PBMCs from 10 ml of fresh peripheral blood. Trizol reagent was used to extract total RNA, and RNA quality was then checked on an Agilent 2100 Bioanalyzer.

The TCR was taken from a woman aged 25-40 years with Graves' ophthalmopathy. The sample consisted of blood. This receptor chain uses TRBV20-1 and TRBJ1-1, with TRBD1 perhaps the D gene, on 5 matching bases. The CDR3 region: CSASGAPGRRGTEAFF. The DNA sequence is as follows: TGCAGTGCTAGTGGGGCGCCCGGACGGCGGGGCACTGAAGCTTTCTTT.